Described below is a single TCR beta chain sequence and its context. Its target is not known. This sample stems from a study of radiotherapy plus CTLA-4 blockade in lung cancer. Study results and limitations: Radiotherapy with ipilimumab was followed by blood expansion of tumor-derived clones. Response, reportedly, was best predicted by interferon-beta along with early blood T cell clone dynamics.

The table came from immunoSEQ multiplex PCR; TCRdb's copy has only in-frame clones and leaves some out. The data show 60,000 to 65,000 clones, approximately 80% seen once. Lung cancer patients with chemo-refractory metastatic non-small-cell disease were given focal radiation plus CTLA-4 blockade with ipilimumab. The source material was peripheral blood, sampled from a patient treated with radiotherapy plus ipilimumab. The TCR sequence derives from a human donor with non-small cell lung cancer who had a complete response to radiotherapy plus ipilimumab.

CDR3 residues: CASSPRTVGYTF. CDR3 nucleotides: TGTGCCAGCAGCCCCCGGACAGTTGGCTACACCTTC. The chain couples TRBV7-9 to TRBJ1-2, with a tentative D call TRBD1 (6 bases). Germline V gene lookup returns CDR1 SEHNR and CDR2 FQNEAQ (reference sequence). V lost 5 bases and J 7 bases, leaving 11 bases between the germline ends. The CDR3 sequence is 12 residues long. Full variable domain (missing parts from reference TRBV7-9 and TRBJ1-2): DTGVSQNPRHKITKRGQNVTFRCDPISEHNRLYWYRQTLGQGPEFLTYFQNEAQLEKSRLLSDRFSAERPKGSFSTLEIQRTEQGDSAMYLCASSPRTVGYTFGSGTRLTVV.